Sequencing of this T cell receptor beta chain was carried out in a study of blood T cell repertoires in COVID-19. Study-wide background: Specimens from acute and convalescent COVID-19 originated in the United States, Italy and Spain. PBMCs, B-cell-depleted T cells, or T cells were the source of the cDNA or gDNA that made up the material.

Authors' methods: Estimated nucleated cell counts came from reference gene primer amplification. The repertoire was sequenced with immunoSEQ multiplex PCR; TCRdb's copy has only in-frame clones and lacks some. The DNA was the basis for D and trimming; V, J and clone size are from that table. In the table there are around 300,000 clones, approximately 91% of which are singletons. The CDR3 is 13 residues long. V shed 8 bases and J 0 bases; nucleotides not matched to a gene: 2. CDR1 SGHTA and CDR2 FQGTGA come from the germline V gene. This chain joins TRBV7-3 and TRBJ2-3, with 7 bases matching TRBD1. The sequenced sample was peripheral blood. The TCR sequence derives from a man aged 45-65 years with acute or convalescent COVID-19. CDR3 in DNA: TGTGCCAGCCGGGACAGTAGCACAGATACGCAGTATTTT. It is translated as CASRDSSTDTQYF.